The clone carrying this TCR beta chain appeared a single time. This sample is drawn from a study of CD8 T cells in Susac syndrome. The V end was cut by 2 bases, the J end by 5 bases, with 9 bases between. Germline V gives CDR1 MNHEY, CDR2 SMNVEV (reference sequence). The CDR3 sequence is 13 residues long. A quantity of roughly 0.5 to 1 ug RNA underwent reverse transcription using random hexamers. TCRdb analysed the immunoSEQ multiplex PCR reads with MiXCR anew, one entry per CDR3 protein. In the table there are some 150,000 distinct CDR3 sequences, roughly 94% of which are singletons. The specimen sequenced was CD8+ T cells from PBMCs. This TCR derives from a human donor in good health. The chain is built from TRBV27 and TRBJ2-5; possibly TRBD2 for D (5 bases). DNA for the CDR3: TGTGCCAGCAGTTTACTTGGGGAGGAGACCCAGTACTTC. Amino acids: CASSLLGEETQYF.